The 30 T cell receptor beta chains below come from one sample, sequenced in a study of cytomegalovirus exposure and HLA in healthy donors. Vbeta (60) and Jbeta (13) primers were used in the PCR. Clones were read by immunoSEQ multiplex PCR, and TCRdb kept only the in-frame ones, dropping some. The sample's table shows some 41,000 clones. The sample was PBMCs. The receptor set was obtained from a male donor in good health and CMV-seronegative.

The rearrangement uses TRBV6-5 and TRBJ2-7; TRBD1 agrees at 7 bases. CDR3 length: 15 residues. The V gene end was trimmed by 6 bases and the J gene end by 3 bases; junction bases not matched to a gene: 11. Germline-derived CDR1 and CDR2 are MNHEY and SVGAGI. The CDR3 loop reads CASSRTGVSLYEQYF. The CDR3 DNA is TGTGCCAGCAGCCGTACAGGGGTCTCTCTCTACGAGCAGTACTTC.

This sequence joins TRBV11-2 and TRBJ2-7; TRBD2 might be the D (6 bases). This CDR3 is built from 16 residues. The ends were cut back, 5 bases at V and 3 bases at J, with 20 bases in the middle. Germline CDR1 reads SGHAT; CDR2 reads FQNNGV. CDR3 protein: CASSVTRGAGNYEQYF. CDR3 coding DNA: TGTGCCAGCAGCGTAACTCGCGGGGCAGGGAACTACGAGCAGTACTTC. Variable domain in full (rest from reference TRBV11-2 and TRBJ2-7): EAGVAQSPRYKIIEKRQSVAFWCNPISGHATLYWYQQILGQGPKLLIQFQNNGVVDDSQLPKDRFSAERLKGVDSTLKIQPAKLEDSAVYLCASSVTRGAGNYEQYFGPGTRLTVT.

The chain uses TRBV5-4 and TRBJ2-7; 8 nucleotides align to TRBD1. V trimming: 0 bases; J trimming: 5 bases; junction bases outside the gene matches: 7. This CDR3 is built from 15 residues. In germline, CDR1 is SGHNT, CDR2 YYREEE (reference sequence). CDR3 bases: TGTGCCAGCAGCTTGGGCAGGGGGCCACGAGACGAGCAGTACTTC. The encoded protein is CASSLGRGPRDEQYF.

This chain uses TRBV4-2 with TRBJ2-5; TRBD2 agrees at 9 bases. Germline CDR1 is LGHNA and CDR2 is YNFKEQ. The CDR3 totals 16 residues. V trimming: 4 bases; J trimming: 5 bases; junction bases outside the gene matches: 11. CDR3 bases: TGTGCCAGCAGCCGGAGTAGCGGGGGCCTGGGGGAGACCCAGTACTTC. It is translated as CASSRSSGGLGETQYF.

The chain couples TRBV11-1 to TRBJ2-7, with 8 bases that match TRBD1. V dropped 3 bases and J dropped 4; count of bases not matched to a gene: 5. Per germline, CDR1 SGHAT and CDR2 FQDESV (reference sequence). CDR3 size: 14 residues. CDR3 bases: TGTGCCAGCAGCTTGGGTCAGGGGGCTTACGAGCAGTACTTC. Its translation is CASSLGQGAYEQYF.

The gene calls are TRBV2 and TRBJ2-7; D remains ambiguous. The CDR3 sequence is 11 residues long. Trimming took off 8 bases at V and 4 bases at J, with 9 bases between the two ends. CDR1 and CDR2 (germline): SNHLY, FYNNEI. The CDR3 here is CASGQVYEQYF. DNA for the CDR3: TGTGCCAGCGGGCAGGTTTACGAGCAGTACTTC.

The chain couples TRBV5-5 to TRBJ1-4; 8 bases are shared with TRBD1. J lost 0 bases, V lost 4 bases, and 5 bases had no gene match. This CDR3 spans 16 amino acids. Germline CDR1 SGHKS, CDR2 YYEKEE (reference sequence). The CDR3 loop reads CASSPGQAATNEKLFF. As DNA, the CDR3 is TGTGCCAGCAGCCCGGGACAGGCTGCAACTAATGAAAAACTGTTTTTT.

CDR3 sequence reads: CASSSGLAGGGTEQFF. The DNA for the CDR3 is TGTGCCAGCAGCTCGGGACTAGCGGGGGGAGGGACTGAGCAGTTCTTC. The V and J genes are TRBV11-2 and TRBJ2-1; 15 bases are a match to TRBD2. Germline lookup yields CDR1 SGHAT and CDR2 FQNNGV. This CDR3 region has 16 residues. V gave up 4 bases and J gave up 9 bases; unmatched junction bases: 7.

The chain has TRBV11-2 and TRBJ2-2; 9 bases match TRBD1. From germline, CDR1 is SGHAT and CDR2 FQNNGV. V lost 2 bases, J lost 3 bases, and 4 bases stayed unmatched. This CDR3 spans 16 amino acids. The CDR3 DNA is TGTGCCAGCAGCTTACCCCGGGACAGGGACACCGGGGAGCTGTTTTTT. Its protein is CASSLPRDRDTGELFF.

The CDR3 coding sequence is TGCGCCAGCACTCACTCCTCGAACACCGGGGAGCTGTTTTTT. Translated, it gives CASTHSSNTGELFF. The chain recombines TRBV5-1 with TRBJ2-2; D call uncertain. V lost 6 bases, J lost 0 bases, and 9 bases lay in between. Germline CDR1 SGHRS, CDR2 YFSETQ. The CDR3 length is 14 residues.

The chain uses TRBV6-5 and TRBJ2-7; tentative D call: TRBD2 (6 bases). In germline, CDR1 is MNHEY, CDR2 SVGAGI. V lost 0 bases and J 2 bases, leaving 8 bases between the germline ends. CDR3 size: 14 residues. The CDR3 here is CASSYSGGTYEQYF. The CDR3 bases are TGTGCCAGCAGTTACTCGGGAGGAACCTACGAGCAGTACTTC.

The rearrangement links TRBV7-2 to TRBJ2-7; 8 bases align to TRBD1. Germline assignment: CDR1 SGHTA and CDR2 FQGNSA. The CDR3 consists of 15 residues. With 5 bases clipped from V and 2 bases from J, the junction kept 8 bases outside the gene matches. The CDR3 reads CASSGYRGATYEQYF. The CDR3 DNA follows: TGTGCCAGCAGCGGCTACAGGGGGGCGACCTACGAGCAGTACTTC. The full variable domain, rest sourced from reference TRBV7-2 and TRBJ2-7, is GAGVSQSPSNKVTEKGKDVELRCDPISGHTALYWYRQSLGQGLEFLIYFQGNSAPDKSGLPSDRFSAERTGGSVSTLTIQRTQQEDSAVYLCASSGYRGATYEQYFGPGTRLTVT.

The CDR3: CASSETGDTEAFF. CDR3 DNA: TGTGCCAGCAGTGAGACAGGGGACACTGAAGCTTTCTTT. This chain links TRBV6-1 with TRBJ1-1, with 8 nucleotides matching TRBD1. Per germline, CDR1 MNHNS and CDR2 SASEGT. Trimming took 3 bases from V and 3 from J; bases not matched to a gene: 0. There are 13 residues in the CDR3.

This chain links TRBV13 with TRBJ2-7; TRBD2 matches at 15 bases. The junction had 6 bases not matched to a gene; V was cut back by 5 bases and J by 7 bases. CDR1 and CDR2 (germline): PRHDT, FYEKMQ (reference sequence). The CDR3 is 15 residues long. The CDR3 loop is CASSTWTSGGEEQYF. In DNA form, the CDR3 reads TGTGCCAGCAGCACTTGGACTAGCGGGGGGGAAGAGCAGTACTTC. Full variable domain (outside the CDR3, taken from reference TRBV13 and TRBJ2-7): AAGVIQSPRHLIKEKRETATLKCYPIPRHDTVYWYQQGPGQDPQFLISFYEKMQSDKGSIPDRFSAQQFSDYHSELNMSSLELGDSALYFCASSTWTSGGEEQYFGPGTRLTVT.

The chain is built from TRBV18 and TRBJ1-3; 9 bases are shared with TRBD1. The CDR3 contains 15 residues. CDR1 and CDR2 from the germline V gene are KGHSH and LQKENI. J lost 6 bases, V lost 3 bases, and 6 bases had no gene match. This CDR3 is CASSPGDRVSNTIYF. The CDR3 nucleotides are TGTGCCAGCTCACCGGGGGACAGGGTATCAAACACCATATATTTT. The variable domain in full, with the rest retrieved from reference TRBV18 and TRBJ1-3, is NAGVMQNPRHLVRRRGQEARLRCSPMKGHSHVYWYRQLPEEGLKFMVYLQKENIIDESGMPKERFSAEFPKEGPSILRIQQVVRGDSAAYFCASSPGDRVSNTIYFGEGSWLTVV.

The chain uses TRBV5-6 and TRBJ1-5; D is uncertain. Trimming cost V 0 bases and J 4 bases, with 11 bases left between them. The germline V gene encodes CDR1 SGHDT and CDR2 YYEEEE. The CDR3 is made up of 15 amino acids. In DNA, the CDR3 is TGTGCCAGCAGCTTGGCTGGCGGGATAAATCAGCCCCAGCATTTT. This encodes CASSLAGGINQPQHF.

The CDR3 DNA reads as TGTGCCAGCAGGGGTAGCGGGGGAAACACCGGGGAGCTGTTTTTT. It codes for CASRGSGGNTGELFF. The genes are TRBV6-5 and TRBJ2-2; 9 positions agree with TRBD2. The J segment lost 2 bases and the V segment lost 6 bases, leaving 4 bases of the junction unmatched. CDR1 is MNHEY, CDR2 SVGAGI, per germline. The length of the CDR3 is 15 residues.

V is TRBV6-6 and J is TRBJ2-3; TRBD1 is a possible D gene (8 bases). This CDR3 contains 16 residues. From germline, CDR1 is MNHNY and CDR2 SVGAGI (reference sequence). The V end was cut by 4 bases, the J end by 4 bases, with 18 bases between. The CDR3 loop reads CASSSRTGGDADTQYF. The DNA for the CDR3 is TGTGCCAGCAGTTCTCGAACAGGGGGGGATGCAGATACGCAGTATTTT.

This chain links TRBV6-4 with TRBJ1-2, with a weak D call TRBD1 (5 bases). Germline V gene data show CDR1 as MRHNA and CDR2 as SNTAGT. The V and J ends lost 2 bases and 2 bases respectively, with 9 bases between them. The CDR3 runs to 14 residues. The CDR3 loop is CASSDAGRNYGYTF. Written as DNA, the CDR3 is TGTGCCAGCAGTGACGCGGGGCGCAACTATGGCTACACCTTC.

This chain links TRBV13 with TRBJ1-5; a possible D gene is TRBD1 (6 bases). Germline CDR1 and CDR2: PRHDT and FYEKMQ (reference sequence). The CDR3 contains 13 residues. V was clipped by 4 bases and J by 6 bases, with 10 bases between them. The CDR3 DNA sequence: TGTGCCAGCAGCTCGCAGGGGAGTCAGCCCCAGCATTTT. Amino acids: CASSSQGSQPQHF.

The chain has TRBV5-1 and TRBJ2-7; possibly TRBD1 for D (5 bases). Deletions cut 0 bases from V and 1 base from J, with 5 bases between. Germline assignment: CDR1 SGHRS and CDR2 YFSETQ. This CDR3 is built from 13 residues. CDR3 DNA sequence: TGCGCCAGCAGCTTGGCAGGGTCCTACGAGCAGTACTTC. This encodes CASSLAGSYEQYF.

The chain carries TRBV6-1 and TRBJ1-1; D is unresolved. V dropped 6 bases and J dropped 1 base, with 12 bases sitting between them. The V gene's germline CDR1 is MNHNS and CDR2 SASEGT. This CDR3 spans 14 amino acids. DNA for the CDR3: TGTGCCAGCAGGGCATTCGCAGGGAACACTGAAGCTTTCTTT. This encodes CASRAFAGNTEAFF.

The chain employs TRBV10-1 and TRBJ2-2; D is perhaps TRBD1 (6 bases). The length of the CDR3 is 12 residues. Per the germline V gene, CDR1 is WNHNN and CDR2 is SYGVQD (reference sequence). The V gene lost 9 bases and the J gene lost 6 bases, with 11 bases spanning the gap. The CDR3 bases are TGCGCCAGTATACAGGGTTCCGGGGAGCTGTTTTTT. This sequence encodes CASIQGSGELFF.

The V gene is TRBV5-1, the J gene TRBJ2-5; D unresolved. Germline V gene lookup returns CDR1 SGHRS and CDR2 YFSETQ. This CDR3 has 13 residues. Trimming left V 4 bases short and J 3 bases short, with 10 bases between. The CDR3 here is CASSGTQKETQYF. The CDR3 nucleotides read TGCGCCAGCAGCGGAACACAGAAAGAGACCCAGTACTTC.

The chain links TRBV5-1 to TRBJ2-7; D not certain. V lost 0 bases and J 2 bases, leaving 9 bases between the germline ends. This CDR3 has 14 amino acids. Germline loops: CDR1 SGHRS, CDR2 YFSETQ. CDR3 nucleotides: TGCGCCAGCAGCTTGGACGGTCTAACCTACGAGCAGTACTTC. Translation: CASSLDGLTYEQYF. The full variable domain, completed using reference TRBV5-1 and TRBJ2-7, is KAGVTQTPRYLIKTRGQQVTLSCSPISGHRSVSWYQQTPGQGLQFLFEYFSETQRNKGNFPGRFSGRQFSNSRSEMNVSTLELGDSALYLCASSLDGLTYEQYFGPGTRLTVT.

The V gene is TRBV7-9, the J gene TRBJ2-5; the match to TRBD1 covers 8 bases. Trimming at V came to 5 bases and at J to 4 bases, leaving 6 bases not matched to a gene. The CDR3 sequence is 14 residues long. Germline assignment: CDR1 SEHNR and CDR2 FQNEAQ (reference sequence). CDR3 region: CASSLDRGVETQYF. The CDR3 coding sequence is TGTGCCAGCAGCCTCGACAGGGGCGTAGAGACCCAGTACTTC.

The CDR3 DNA is TGCGCCAGCAGCTTGCGACCCGGACAGGGGGCCCACGAGCAGTACTTC. It encodes CASSLRPGQGAHEQYF. The rearrangement joins TRBV5-1 to TRBJ2-7; 11 bases are a match to TRBD1. Trimming at V came to 1 base and at J to 5 bases, leaving 8 bases not matched to a gene. CDR1 is SGHRS and CDR2 is YFSETQ in the germline V gene. The CDR3 contains 16 residues.

The chain couples TRBV4-1 to TRBJ2-7; 7 bases align to TRBD1. V lost 3 bases to trimming and J lost 0 bases; unmatched junction nucleotides: 8. The CDR3 contains 16 residues. In germline, CDR1 is MGHRA, CDR2 YSYEKL. The CDR3 reads CASSQLGQLASYEQYF. DNA of the CDR3: TGCGCCAGCAGCCAGTTGGGACAGCTAGCCTCCTACGAGCAGTACTTC.

The CDR3 here is CATTLGGSSNQPQHF. In DNA, the CDR3 is TGTGCCACCACCTTAGGGGGATCTAGCAATCAGCCCCAGCATTTT. The V and J genes are TRBV15 and TRBJ1-5, with D perhaps TRBD1 (6 bases). The CDR3 covers 15 residues. With 7 bases removed from V and 0 bases from J, the gap between germline ends came to 13 bases. Germline V gene lookup returns CDR1 LNHNV and CDR2 YYDKDF (reference sequence). Filled out from reference TRBV15 and TRBJ1-5, the complete variable domain reads DAMVIQNPRYQVTQFGKPVTLSCSQTLNHNVMYWYQQKSSQAPKLLFHYYDKDFNNEADTPDNFQSRRPNTSFCFLDIRSPGLGDTAMYLCATTLGGSSNQPQHFGDGTRLSIL.

The rearrangement links TRBV7-6 to TRBJ1-2, with 8 bases identical to TRBD1. Trimming at V came to 6 bases and at J to 2 bases, leaving 8 bases not matched to a gene. The CDR3 consists of 15 residues. Germline CDR1 is SGHVS and CDR2 is FNYEAQ. The DNA for the CDR3 is TGTGCCAGCAGACCTAGACAGGGGAGAAACTATGGCTACACCTTC. It yields the protein CASRPRQGRNYGYTF.